Listed below are T cell receptor beta chains from one sample, sequenced in a study of monozygotic twins with cystic fibrosis. Here immunoSEQ multiplex PCR was the method, and the copy in TCRdb shows in-frame clones only, minus some. The data hold about 15,000 clones, with over 80% observed a single time. The sequenced sample was blood. The receptors here all came from a girl aged 2 to 9 with cystic fibrosis. CDR3s include the opening cysteine and the closing phenylalanine or tryptophan. D genes are given only for firm matches. Size is omitted from some rows. Given values are once, few, many or a class for expanded clones.

D gene,J gene,V gene,clone size,CDR3 DNA,CDR3 protein
.,TRBJ2-5,TRBV7-8,.,TGTGCCAGCAGCCCCAGGGGGGAGGGCTTCCAAGAGACCCAGTACTTC,CASSPRGEGFQETQYF
TRBD2,TRBJ2-7,TRBV9,once,TGTGCCAGCAGCCCCCGGACTAGCGGCCCCTACGAGCAGTACTTC,CASSPRTSGPYEQYF
TRBD2,TRBJ2-7,TRBV9,.,TGTGCCAGCAGCGCTGGGGGGGACGAGCAGTACTTC,CASSAGGDEQYF
.,TRBJ1-3,TRBV18,.,TGTGCCAGCTCACCAGGACCAGCAAGCTCTGGAAACACCATATATTTT,CASSPGPASSGNTIYF
TRBD1,TRBJ1-1,TRBV7-2,.,TGTGCCAGCAGCTTACAGGGGGCGAACACTGAAGCTTTCTTT,CASSLQGANTEAFF
.,TRBJ2-7,TRBV29-1,.,TGCAGCGCTAGCGCGGGACAGAGCTACGAGCAGTACTTC,CSASAGQSYEQYF
.,TRBJ1-4,TRBV7-8,.,TGTGCCAGCAGCTTACGGGTCGGAGGGGCAACTAATGAAAAACTGTTTTTT,CASSLRVGGATNEKLFF
.,TRBJ1-1,TRBV9,.,TGTGCCAGCAGCCTAACAGGGACCCCTAATACTGAAGCTTTCTTT,CASSLTGTPNTEAFF
.,TRBJ1-1,TRBV7-8,.,TGTGCCAGCAGCCCTATTATGGATAGCACTGAAGCTTTCTTT,CASSPIMDSTEAFF
.,TRBJ2-5,TRBV27,once,TGTGCCAGCAGTTTATTTTCCCACGGGGAGACCCAGTACTTC,CASSLFSHGETQYF
.,TRBJ2-2,TRBV10-1,hyperexpanded,TGCGCCAGCAGCGTTGACAGGAGGGAGCTGTTTTTT,CASSVDRRELFF
TRBD1,TRBJ1-1,TRBV7-8,.,TGTGCCAGCACCCAGGGGGGGGGTAGGACTGAAGCTTTCTTT,CASTQGGGRTEAFF
TRBD2,TRBJ2-7,TRBV5-1,.,TGCGCCAGCAGCGATCAGGCGGGAGGCCTTGGAGAGCAGTACTTC,CASSDQAGGLGEQYF
TRBD1,TRBJ2-3,TRBV4-3,.,TGCGCCAGCAGCTCAAGAGTCGACCGGGACAGGGCTAGCACAGATACGCAGTATTTT,CASSSRVDRDRASTDTQYF
.,TRBJ2-1,TRBV4-3,.,TGCGCCAGCAGCCAAGAGGGGGACCCCGCGGGCAATGAGCAGTTCTTC,CASSQEGDPAGNEQFF
.,TRBJ1-5,TRBV30,.,TGTGCCTGGAGTGGGGGGGCAAGTCAGCCCCAGCATTTT,CAWSGGASQPQHF